One and the same sample provided the 8 T cell receptor beta chains below, sequenced in a study of blood T cells in healthy people across ages. PCR was performed a second time for 7 to 11 cycles using a sample-barcoded 5' primer and a J-beta primer mix. TCRdb reprocessed the 5' RACE reads with MiXCR, giving one entry per CDR3 protein. Of approximately 1.5 million distinct CDR3 sequences in the sample, almost 35% were seen once. The sequenced sample was blood. These receptors were collected from a woman aged 25 to 39 in good health.

The CDR3 protein is CASGTGVWHEQYF. In DNA, the CDR3 is TGTGCCAGTGGGACGGGAGTATGGCACGAGCAGTACTTC. The chain links TRBV28 to TRBJ2-7; D perhaps matches TRBD2 (6 bases). V shed 9 bases and J shed 5 bases, with 17 bases lying between them. This CDR3 is built from 13 residues. CDR1 and CDR2 from the germline V gene are MDHEN and SYDVKM.

The table lists this clonotype with a few counts. J is TRBJ2-3 and V is TRBV9, with 8 positions matching TRBD1. The CDR3 sequence is 14 residues long. The V and J ends lost 4 bases and 4 bases, in that order; junction bases with no gene match: 5. Germline CDR1 and CDR2: SGDLS and YYNGEE. The CDR3 region has the DNA TGTGCCAGCAGCATCGGACAGGGCCCAGATACGCAGTATTTT. Encoded protein: CASSIGQGPDTQYF.

Concerning this clonotype itself: This could be a read error, since a much larger clone is one nucleotide away. The rearrangement links TRBV15 to TRBJ2-5; TRBD2 is a possible D gene (5 bases). Germline V gene data show CDR1 as LNHNV and CDR2 as YYDKDF (reference sequence). The CDR3 sequence is 14 residues long. Here the CDR3 DNA reads TGTGCCGCCAGCAGAGAACTAGAGACCGAGACCCAGTACTTC. This gives the protein CAASRELETETQYF. Drawing the rest from reference TRBV15 and TRBJ2-5, the complete variable domain is DAMVIQNPRYQVTQFGKPVTLSCSQTLNHNVMYWYQQKSSQAPKLLFHYYDKDFNNEADTPDNFQSRRPNTSFCFLDIRSPGLGDTAMYLCAASRELETETQYFGPGTRLLVL.

The V gene is TRBV9, the J gene TRBJ2-2, with TRBD1 identical over 7 bases. Unmatched junction bases numbered 2, after V lost 3 bases and J lost 6 bases. The CDR3 spans 13 residues. Germline values: CDR1 SGDLS, CDR2 YYNGEE. CDR3 loop: CASSATGAGELFF. Here the CDR3 DNA reads TGTGCCAGCAGCGCTACAGGGGCCGGGGAGCTGTTTTTT. The complete variable domain, with remaining parts taken from reference TRBV9 and TRBJ2-2, reads DSGVTQTPKHLITATGQRVTLRCSPRSGDLSVYWYQQSLDQGLQFLIQYYNGEERAKGNILERFSAQQFPDLHSELNLSSLELGDSALYFCASSATGAGELFFGEGSRLTVL.

This clonotype was recorded a few times. The chain links TRBV4-2 to TRBJ2-3, with D hard to call. Germline values: CDR1 LGHNA, CDR2 YNFKEQ. This CDR3 is 18 amino acids long. Trimming cost V 0 bases and J 0 bases, with 16 bases left between them. The CDR3 reads CASSQDSRPPTSTDTQYF. DNA for the CDR3: TGTGCCAGCAGCCAAGATTCTAGGCCTCCAACTAGCACAGATACGCAGTATTTT.

This chain joins TRBV20-1 and TRBJ1-1; D not certain. Deletions cut 6 bases from V and 6 bases from J, with 17 bases between. The CDR3 is 13 residues long. Germline V gives CDR1 DFQATT, CDR2 SNEGSKA (reference sequence). CDR3 protein: CSATGRLTAEAFF. The CDR3, as DNA: TGCAGTGCCACGGGTCGCTTGACCGCTGAAGCTTTCTTT.

V usage is TRBV2 and J usage is TRBJ1-6; D is possibly TRBD1 (6 bases). CDR1 and CDR2 from the germline V gene are SNHLY and FYNNEI. The CDR3 is 13 residues long. V gave up 6 bases and J gave up 5 bases, with 8 bases separating them. The CDR3 loop reads CASRDRDNSPLHF. The CDR3 DNA sequence: TGTGCCAGCAGGGACAGAGATAATTCACCCCTCCACTTT.

The rearrangement links TRBV28 to TRBJ2-1; 10 nucleotides align to TRBD2. The J call could be wrong; TRBJ2-7 is a better fit for the DNA end. Germline values: CDR1 MDHEN, CDR2 SYDVKM. This CDR3 is built from 16 residues. The CDR3 reads CASSGLAGASYNEQYF. The CDR3 bases are TGTGCCAGCTCGGGGCTAGCGGGAGCCTCCTACAATGAGCAGTACTTC.